Below, one T cell receptor beta chain is given with its context. Many counts were recorded for this clonotype. It has no known antigen specificity. No base quality values were provided; no much bigger clone lies one nucleotide off. Ophthalmopathy patients had moderately to severely active disease, with a Clinical Activity Score of 3 or more, a NOSPECS grade of 4 or more, and a disease duration of less than 3 months. The study excluded patients with uncontrolled infections, other autoimmune diseases, pregnancy or lactation. Diagnoses relied on clinical symptoms, serum thyroxine and TRAb, thyroid ultrasound and orbital computed tomography. Ficoll-Paque density gradient centrifugation was used to isolate PBMCs from about 10 ml of fresh peripheral blood. Total RNA was extracted with Trizol reagent, and quality was checked on an Agilent 2100 Bioanalyzer. These data belong to a study of T cells in Graves' hyperthyroidism and ophthalmopathy (dated by TCRdb to between 2017 and 2020). Looking at the study overall: Peripheral blood samples were taken at initial diagnosis, before any treatment was given. To identify distinguishing TCR V-J signatures, a discovery cohort of some 99 patients was used, comprising 43 with Graves' ophthalmopathy and 57 with stable Graves' hyperthyroidism. Whether ophthalmopathy could be predicted prospectively was tested in an independent validation cohort made up of roughly 19 hyperthyroidism patients plus 17 patients who later progressed to ophthalmopathy. The approximately 90 discovery patients were divided at random into training and test sets in a 7:3 ratio. In about 6 Graves' hyperthyroidism patients, the study also compared T-cell repertoires from thyroid tissue with T-cell repertoires from blood. After blood sampling, hyperthyroidism patients were treated with methimazole at a starting dose of 30 mg daily, and ophthalmopathy patients were treated with high-dose intravenous methylprednisolone. TCR Vbeta CDR3 sequencing of 135 peripheral blood samples (under 45 ophthalmopathy, roughly 72 hyperthyroidism and approximately 17 progressor patients) is reported in the paper. Here is what the overall study found, with its caveats: In validation, the model predicted progression to ophthalmopathy with 55% to 71% sensitivity and around 72% specificity, a median of about six months before onset. Most expanded thyroid clonotypes (frequency above 0.001) were also detected in blood, suggesting blood repertoires may reflect thyroid immune responses. No statistical method was used to set the sample size in advance, and investigators knew the group allocation. Ophthalmopathy was separated from stable hyperthyroidism by a 13 V-J signature model, with around 88% sensitivity and about 81% specificity obtained in cross-validation and 80%/75% obtained in testing.

V is cut back by 4 bases and J by 1 base, with 14 bases in the junction unmatched. The CDR3, from cysteine to phenylalanine, totals 19 residues. Only the CDR3 DNA stays, 57 bases, in frame from base 1. CDR1 and CDR2 were assigned from the germline V gene as KGHDR and SFDVKD. The TCR beta CDR3 regions were amplified from the RNA transcripts. The first round of RT-PCR for the TCR CDR3 was performed with the HTBI primer set and the Qiagen OneStep RT-PCR kit. Libraries were constructed in a second round of multiplex PCR, after which size selection and purification were performed. Sequencing of the libraries was done on an Illumina HiSeq2000 using paired-end 100 bp reads. In the original analysis: SOAPnuke was used to process the raw data, throwing out any read that contained adapters or uncalled bases, had a mean Phred below 15, or lacked an exact constant-primer or identifier match. COPE v1.2.5 was used to merge the high-quality paired reads, and each unique nucleotide sequence was defined as a clonotype. MiTCR v1.1 was used to align the clonotypes against IMGT TRBV, TRBD and TRBJ reference segments. Only V-J combinations with frequency above 0.0001, covering about 99% of repertoires, were analysed. The TCS score was defined as F50 (clonal expansion) divided by E x V (chaos), with BLOSUM62-based TCRdist calculated between CDR3 peptides within each V-J. Welch's t-statistics and random forest reduced just over 500 V-J features to 13, which were used in a naive Bayes classifier (R e1071). TCRdb handled the public reads itself, with Q25 trimming in fastp and clone calling in MiXCR, and kept productive beta chains. Records with the same CDR3 protein are collapsed into one entry carrying the most frequent genes and DNA. The V and J calls, along with clone size, are taken from TCRdb and not from the paper's own processing. This sample lists around 620,000 distinct CDR3 sequences; approximately 15% were detected once. The ten largest clones take up about 6.6% of the sample.

This receptor was obtained from a woman between 18 and 30 years old with Graves' ophthalmopathy. Input material: blood. The receptor chain draws on TRBV24-1 and TRBJ2-1; 8 junctional bases match TRBD2. CDR3 region: CATSDRQVRGGGSYNEQFF. The nucleotide sequence is TGTGCCACCAGTGACCGACAGGTCCGGGGGGGGGGTTCCTACAATGAGCAGTTCTTC.